This TCR beta chain is from a study of molecular identifiers for immune sequencing clone quantification. In TCRdb, the PCR reads were re-called with MiXCR into one record per CDR3 protein. The sample records approximately 670,000 distinct CDR3 sequences, approximately 20% being singletons. Germline V gene data show CDR1 as LGHNA and CDR2 as YSLEER. The CDR3 totals 15 residues. About this clonotype: Being one base from a much bigger clone, this may be a read error.

The source is a human donor in good health. Some libraries in this study had Jurkat cell RNA spiked in. Sequencing input: naive CD8+ T cells from blood, with Jurkat cell RNA spiked in. Subset noted: FACS-sorted CD8+CD4-CCR7+CD45RA+ naive T cells. V usage is TRBV4-3 and J usage is TRBJ2-1; the D gene is possibly TRBD1 (5 bases). CDR3 in DNA: TGCGCCAGCAGCCAGGACCGACTCGAGGACAATGGGCAGTTCTTC. Translating it yields CASSQDRLEDNGQFF.